The 15 T cell receptor beta chains listed next were all sequenced from one sample in a study of human T cells and chemical hapten exposure. TCRdb ran MiXCR on the RACE reads and lists one entry per CDR3 protein. The table shows roughly 380,000 distinct CDR3 sequences, with roughly 5% occurring only once. Indicated time point: patch test 1, 2 weeks after DPC sensitization. This sample's treatment: therapeutic diphenylcyclopropenone sensitization with weekly scalp DPC. Sequenced material: whole blood, taken in connection with sensitization to the hapten diphenylcyclopropenone (DPC). The source is a woman aged 50 to 65 with alopecia areata. Some clones in this sample may be carry-over from other donors' samples.

This clonotype was counted ten times or more. This chain joins TRBV6-5 and TRBJ1-1; 7 bases line up with TRBD1. From germline, CDR1 is MNHEY and CDR2 SVGAGI. There are 14 residues in the CDR3. V was clipped by 7 bases and J by 3 bases; unmatched bases: 8. The CDR3 sequence: CASTPGQTYTEAFF. The CDR3 coding sequence is TGTGCCAGCACCCCGGGACAGACCTACACTGAAGCTTTCTTT.

This clonotype has ten or more counts. V is TRBV2 and J is TRBJ2-7; 8 nucleotides line up with TRBD2. Germline CDR1 reads SNHLY; CDR2 reads FYNNEI. Losses at the gene ends were 4 bases for V and 6 bases for J; bases not matched to a gene: 11. The CDR3 has 15 residues. The CDR3 sequence: CASSAVDLAGGEQYF. The CDR3 nucleotides read TGTGCCAGCAGTGCGGTCGACCTGGCGGGGGGCGAGCAGTACTTC.

The rearrangement links TRBV18 to TRBJ1-3; D gene ambiguous. The CDR3 runs to 16 residues. Germline CDR1 KGHSH, CDR2 LQKENI. V lost 3 bases and J 0 bases, leaving 12 bases between the germline ends. As DNA, the CDR3 is TGTGCCAGCTCACCCGCGGCGGGGAACTCTGGAAACACCATATATTTT. It yields the protein CASSPAAGNSGNTIYF.

This clonotype was observed a handful of times. The chain uses TRBV24-1 and TRBJ2-1; 9 bases match TRBD2. J gave up 7 bases and V 3 bases, and 6 bases lay outside the gene matches. Germline CDR1 KGHDR, CDR2 SFDVKD. This CDR3 is built from 15 residues. CDR3 sequence reads: CATSDVGGRANEQFF. The CDR3 DNA reads TGTGCCACCAGTGATGTGGGCGGGAGGGCTAATGAGCAGTTCTTC.

There are many counts of this clonotype. The V gene is TRBV6-6, the J gene TRBJ2-3; tentatively, D is TRBD1 or TRBD2 (5 bases each). The CDR3 sequence is 16 residues long. CDR1 is MNHNY and CDR2 is SVGAGI in the germline V gene (reference sequence). Deletions cut 2 bases from V and 1 base from J, with 13 bases between. CDR3 residues: CASSYRGQLRTDTQYF. CDR3 in DNA: TGTGCCAGCAGTTACCGGGGCCAGCTTCGCACAGATACGCAGTATTTT.

This clonotype was detected only a few times. This chain links TRBV5-1 with TRBJ2-7, with D possibly called TRBD1 or TRBD2 (5 bases each). The length of the CDR3 is 14 residues. The germline V gene has CDR1 SGHRS and CDR2 YFSETQ. The ends were cut back, 0 bases at V and 3 bases at J, with 10 bases in the middle. The CDR3 spells CASSLGDQNYEQYF. The CDR3 DNA reads as TGCGCCAGCAGCTTGGGGGACCAGAACTACGAGCAGTACTTC. Supplemented by reference TRBV5-1 and TRBJ2-7, the full variable domain reads KAGVTQTPRYLIKTRGQQVTLSCSPISGHRSVSWYQQTPGQGLQFLFEYFSETQRNKGNFPGRFSGRQFSNSRSEMNVSTLELGDSALYLCASSLGDQNYEQYFGPGTRLTVT.

This clonotype has only a few counts. DNA for the CDR3: TGTGCCAGCAGCCATCGGGGGAGGGCGCGCCAAGAGACCCAGTACTTC. Amino acid sequence: CASSHRGRARQETQYF. The chain has TRBV6-2 or TRBV6-3 and TRBJ2-5; 7 nucleotides agree with TRBD2. This CDR3 region has 16 residues. V lost 6 bases and J lost 1; bases outside the gene matches: 11. CDR1 MNHEY and CDR2 SVGEGT come from the germline V gene.

This clonotype was recorded at least ten times. This sequence joins TRBV20-1 and TRBJ1-2; no reliable D call. The V gene's germline CDR1 is DFQATT and CDR2 SNEGSKA (reference sequence). The CDR3 is 11 residues long. Trimming pared 5 bases from V and 8 bases from J, leaving 12 bases between. The CDR3 DNA is TGCAGTGCTGGACGAAATGGGGGCTACACCTTC. It translates to CSAGRNGGYTF.

This clonotype was counted at least ten times. The V and J genes are TRBV7-9 and TRBJ2-1, with D possibly TRBD1 on 5 matching bases. Trimming took off 5 bases at V and 10 bases at J, with 12 bases between the two ends. This CDR3 is 12 amino acids long. Germline V gene lookup returns CDR1 SEHNR and CDR2 FQNEAQ (reference sequence). CDR3 nucleotides: TGTGCCAGCAGCGGGGCGGTAAAGGAGCAGTTCTTC. Its protein is CASSGAVKEQFF.

This clonotype was found many times. The chain has TRBV7-9 and TRBJ2-1; D possibly uses TRBD1 or TRBD2 (5 bases each). This CDR3 is 12 amino acids long. Germline V gene lookup returns CDR1 SEHNR and CDR2 FQNEAQ (reference sequence). Trimming removed 5 bases from V and 8 bases from J, with 10 bases in between. CDR3 loop: CASSPLGDEQFF. As DNA, the CDR3 is TGTGCCAGCAGCCCACTAGGGGATGAGCAGTTCTTC.

This clonotype appeared many times. The chain links TRBV2 to TRBJ1-6, with no clear D. The germline V gene has CDR1 SNHLY and CDR2 FYNNEI. Between the trimmed V and J ends, which lost 4 bases and 13 bases, there was a span of 11 bases. This CDR3 region has 12 residues. As DNA, the CDR3 is TGTGCCAGCAGTGCGGGAACTGGGCCCCTCCACTTT. This codes for CASSAGTGPLHF.

This clonotype appeared many times. The chain links TRBV12-3 or TRBV12-4 to TRBJ1-3; unclear D gene. The CDR3 is 14 amino acids. Trimming shortened V by 6 bases and J by 0 bases, and 9 bases separated the two germline ends. The CDR3 coding sequence is TGTGCCAGCAGGGAGGGAAGCTCTGGAAACACCATATATTTT. Its protein is CASREGSSGNTIYF.

The V gene is TRBV6-2 or TRBV6-3, the J gene TRBJ2-3, with TRBD2 matching over 7 bases. Germline assignment: CDR1 MNHEY and CDR2 SVGEGT. The CDR3 runs to 16 residues. V gave up 11 bases and J gave up 3 bases; unmatched junction bases: 17. The CDR3 coding sequence is TGTGCCTGCCTTCGGGACTACCGTCCGGGGACAGATACGCAGTATTTT. Translation: CACLRDYRPGTDTQYF.

This clonotype was recorded many times. This rearrangement joins TRBV2 to TRBJ2-4; D is unclear. V dropped 4 bases and J dropped 2 bases, with 15 bases sitting between them. The CDR3 contains 16 residues. Germline V gene sequence: CDR1 SNHLY, CDR2 FYNNEI. CDR3 nucleotide sequence: TGTGCCAGCAGTGTATGGCAGTTCCCTTCCAAAAACATTCAGTACTTC. Its translation is CASSVWQFPSKNIQYF.

CDR3 DNA: TGTGCCAGCTCAGGGGTTCAAGAGACCCAGTACTTC. Translated, it gives CASSGVQETQYF. The rearrangement uses TRBV13 and TRBJ2-5; possibly TRBD1 for D (6 bases). V was trimmed by 8 bases and J by 2 bases, leaving 9 bases between them. CDR3 size: 12 residues. The germline V gene encodes CDR1 PRHDT and CDR2 FYEKMQ (reference sequence).